These 18 T cell receptor beta chains share one sample of origin, sequenced in a study of blood T cells in healthy people across ages. A second 7 to 11 cycle PCR used barcoded and J-beta primers. Via MiXCR, TCRdb re-called the 5' RACE reads, giving one row per CDR3 protein. Found here are roughly 900,000 distinct CDR3 sequences, about 48% of them singletons; the top ten hold over 10%. The sequenced sample was blood. The source of these receptors is a man in his thirties or forties in good health.

The chain links TRBV6-6 to TRBJ1-5, with unresolved D. Germline loops: CDR1 MNHNY, CDR2 SVGAGI (reference sequence). The CDR3 contains 14 residues. The V and J ends lost 8 bases and 0 bases respectively, with 11 bases between them. As DNA, the CDR3 is TGTGCCAGCGGCCCCCGTTATAGCAATCAGCCCCAGCATTTT. The encoded protein is CASGPRYSNQPQHF.

The chain carries TRBV20-1 and TRBJ1-1, with D possibly TRBD1 on 6 matching bases. There are 13 residues in the CDR3. Trimming stripped 6 bases from V and 1 base from J, with 12 bases between. CDR1 DFQATT and CDR2 SNEGSKA come from the germline V gene (reference sequence). CDR3 DNA sequence: TGCAGTGCCGGGGGCAGAGGGAACACTGAAGCTTTCTTT. It yields the protein CSAGGRGNTEAFF.

This clonotype appeared a few times. The chain carries TRBV7-9 and TRBJ2-7; 7 bases fit TRBD1. There are 15 residues in the CDR3. J was trimmed by 3 bases and V by 5 bases; bases with no gene match: 10. Germline assignment: CDR1 SEHNR and CDR2 FQNEAQ (reference sequence). CDR3 amino acids: CASSRGYGQDYEQYF. The CDR3 bases are TGTGCCAGCAGCCGAGGTTACGGACAGGACTACGAGCAGTACTTC.

This clonotype was seen a handful of times. The chain combines TRBV6-1 with TRBJ2-1; D is unclear. Trimming stripped 5 bases from V and 8 bases from J, with 10 bases between. This CDR3 region has 12 residues. The V gene's germline CDR1 is MNHNS and CDR2 SASEGT. CDR3 sequence (DNA): TGTGCCAGCAGTCATATCTGGGATGAGCAGTTCTTC. Amino acids: CASSHIWDEQFF.

The chain joins TRBV20-1 to TRBJ2-7; TRBD1 matches at 12 bases. Trimming took 5 bases from V and 5 from J; bases not matched to a gene: 7. The CDR3 totals 14 residues. The germline V gene has CDR1 DFQATT and CDR2 SNEGSKA (reference sequence). The CDR3 sequence is CSALPGQGAHEQYF. CDR3 sequence (DNA): TGCAGTGCTCTTCCGGGACAGGGGGCCCACGAGCAGTACTTC.

This chain connects TRBV5-1 to TRBJ2-5; no clear D gene. The CDR3 totals 15 residues. Germline lookup yields CDR1 SGHRS and CDR2 YFSETQ. V lost 6 bases to trimming and J lost 5 bases, with 20 bases between them. CDR3 protein: CASNPDSYSGETQYF. For the CDR3, the DNA is TGCGCCAGCAATCCGGATTCCTACTCGGGTGAGACCCAGTACTTC.

The chain links TRBV4-1 to TRBJ2-1, with no clear D. Germline V gene data show CDR1 as MGHRA and CDR2 as YSYEKL. V lost 0 bases and J 11 bases, leaving 8 bases between the germline ends. The CDR3 sequence is 12 residues long. CDR3 sequence reads: CASSQDRQKQFF. The CDR3 DNA reads as TGCGCCAGCAGCCAAGATAGGCAGAAGCAGTTCTTC.

V gene TRBV29-1 combines with J gene TRBJ2-1; D gene unclear. The CDR3 contains 13 residues. Trimming took off 3 bases at V and 0 bases at J, with 6 bases between the two ends. Germline CDR1 SQVTM, CDR2 ANQGSEA. The CDR3 region has the DNA TGCAGCGTTGATGTGGCCTCCTACAATGAGCAGTTCTTC. Protein sequence: CSVDVASYNEQFF.

This clonotype was picked up one time. A much more abundant neighbour one base away suggests this may be a read error. This chain joins TRBV6-6 and TRBJ2-1; no firm D call. The CDR3 length is 12 residues. CDR1 and CDR2 from the germline V gene are MNHNY and SVGAGI (reference sequence). CDR3 amino acids: CVSSYSAHEQFF. In nucleotides, the CDR3 is TGTGTCAGCAGTTACTCCGCCCATGAGCAGTTCTTC.

This clonotype was observed at least ten times. V usage is TRBV4-1 and J usage is TRBJ2-1, with D possibly matching TRBD1 (5 bases). Germline lookup yields CDR1 MGHRA and CDR2 YSYEKL. Deletions cut 4 bases from V and 8 bases from J, with 9 bases between. CDR3 size: 12 residues. The CDR3 nucleotides are TGCGCCAGCAGCCTCTTAGGGGATGAGCAGTTCTTC. Residues: CASSLLGDEQFF.

The chain combines TRBV10-3 with TRBJ2-7, with 11 bases aligning to TRBD1. V was clipped by 8 bases and J by 0 bases; unmatched bases: 6. The CDR3 is 15 residues long. In germline, CDR1 is ENHRY, CDR2 SYGVKD. CDR3 region: CAIGVGTGGSYEQYF. CDR3 DNA: TGTGCCATCGGGGTCGGGACAGGGGGCTCCTACGAGCAGTACTTC.

CDR3 DNA: TGTGCCAGCAGCCTACTAGCGGGCGAGGAAGAGACCCAGTACTTC. Translation: CASSLLAGEEETQYF. The gene calls are TRBV7-2 and TRBJ2-5; 9 bases map to TRBD2. J was trimmed by 3 bases and V by 5 bases; bases with no gene match: 7. Per germline, CDR1 SGHTA and CDR2 FQGNSA. The CDR3 consists of 15 residues.

As regards this clonotype: At one of its ends the junction is not consistent with the germline gene, which may arise from a read error. The rearrangement uses TRBV5-1 and TRBJ2-5, with D hard to call. Germline loops: CDR1 SGHRS, CDR2 YFSETQ. This CDR3 spans 11 amino acids. The CDR3 loop is CTSSDQETQYF. In DNA form, the CDR3 reads TGCACCAGCAGCGACCAAGAGACCCAGTACTTC. Together with reference TRBV5-1 and TRBJ2-5, the CDR3 gives the full variable domain: KAGVTQTPRYLIKTRGQQVTLSCSPISGHRSVSWYQQTPGQGLQFLFEYFSETQRNKGNFPGRFSGRQFSNSRSEMNVSTLELGDSALYLCTSSDQETQYFGPGTRLLVL.

This clonotype was found a few times. The germline gene is not matched at one end of the junction; a read error may be the cause. This chain links TRBV12-3 or TRBV12-4 with TRBJ2-3, with D possibly matching TRBD2 (5 bases). This CDR3 region has 13 residues. The CDR3, as DNA: TGTGCCAGCGGTTTCCAAGCCGCGGGTACGCAGTATTTT. This gives the protein CASGFQAAGTQYF.

The gene calls are TRBV6-1 and TRBJ2-7; D is unresolved. The CDR3 loop spans 12 amino acids. From germline, CDR1 is MNHNS and CDR2 SASEGT. V lost 8 bases, J lost 1 base, and 9 bases lay in between. The CDR3 DNA is TGTGCCAGCGCCGGGCTGTCCTACGAGCAGTACTTC. This gives the protein CASAGLSYEQYF.

This clonotype was recorded a few times. The gene calls are TRBV6-5 and TRBJ2-6; D not resolved. Trimming removed 0 bases from V and 4 bases from J, with 7 bases in between. The CDR3 sequence is 15 residues long. Germline CDR1 MNHEY, CDR2 SVGAGI. The CDR3: CASSYSEEGANVLTF. The CDR3 region has the DNA TGTGCCAGCAGTTACTCCGAGGAGGGGGCCAACGTCCTGACTTTC.

The gene calls are TRBV9 and TRBJ2-3; TRBD2 aligns across 8 bases. With V trimmed by 2 bases and J by 0 bases, 2 bases remained unmatched. This CDR3 region has 15 residues. Germline CDR1 reads SGDLS; CDR2 reads YYNGEE. CDR3 in DNA: TGTGCCAGCAGCGTGGTAGCGGGGAGCACAGATACGCAGTATTTT. Its translation is CASSVVAGSTDTQYF.

CDR3 sequence: CASSRLELNTGELFF. In DNA form, the CDR3 reads TGTGCCAGCAGTAGGCTAGAATTGAACACCGGGGAGCTGTTTTTT. This chain uses TRBV12-3 or TRBV12-4 with TRBJ2-2; D not resolved. V dropped 5 bases and J dropped 1 base, with 11 bases sitting between them. This CDR3 comprises 15 residues.